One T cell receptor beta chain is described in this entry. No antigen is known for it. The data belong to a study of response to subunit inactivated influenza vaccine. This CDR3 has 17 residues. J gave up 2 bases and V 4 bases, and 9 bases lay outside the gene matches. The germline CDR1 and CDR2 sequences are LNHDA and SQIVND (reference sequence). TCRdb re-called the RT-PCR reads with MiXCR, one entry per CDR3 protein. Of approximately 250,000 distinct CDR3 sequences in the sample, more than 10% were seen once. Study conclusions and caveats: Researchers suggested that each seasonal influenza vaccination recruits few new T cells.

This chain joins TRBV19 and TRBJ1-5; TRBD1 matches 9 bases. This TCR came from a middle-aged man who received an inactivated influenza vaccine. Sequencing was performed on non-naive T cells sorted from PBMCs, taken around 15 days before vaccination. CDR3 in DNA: TGTGCCAGTAGTAGTATAACAGGGGGCAGAGGCAATCAGCCCCAGCATTTT. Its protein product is CASSSITGGRGNQPQHF. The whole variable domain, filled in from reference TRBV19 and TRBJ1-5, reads DGGITQSPKYLFRKEGQNVTLSCEQNLNHDAMYWYRQDPGQGLRLIYYSQIVNDFQKGDIAEGYSVSREKKESFPLTVTSAQKNPTAFYLCASSSITGGRGNQPQHFGDGTRLSIL.